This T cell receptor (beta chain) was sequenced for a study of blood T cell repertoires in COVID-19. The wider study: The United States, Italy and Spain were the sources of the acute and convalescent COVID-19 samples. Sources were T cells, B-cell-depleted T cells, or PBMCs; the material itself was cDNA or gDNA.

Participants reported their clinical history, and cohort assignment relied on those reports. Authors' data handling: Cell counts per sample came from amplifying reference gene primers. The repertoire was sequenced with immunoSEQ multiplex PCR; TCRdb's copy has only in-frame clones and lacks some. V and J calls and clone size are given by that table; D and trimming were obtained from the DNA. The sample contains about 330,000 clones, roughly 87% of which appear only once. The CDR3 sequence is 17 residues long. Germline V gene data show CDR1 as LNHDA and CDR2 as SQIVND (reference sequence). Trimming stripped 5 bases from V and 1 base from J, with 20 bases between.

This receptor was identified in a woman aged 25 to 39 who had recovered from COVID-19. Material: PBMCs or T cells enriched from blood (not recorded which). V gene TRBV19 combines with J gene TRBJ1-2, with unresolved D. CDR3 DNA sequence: TGTGCCAGTAGTCCCGGGGATACTTGGTCCGGTAACTATGGCTACACCTTC. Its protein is CASSPGDTWSGNYGYTF.